This entry describes one TCR beta chain. It has no known antigen specificity. No clone much larger than this one lies a single base away; base qualities are absent. In the prospective study, participants were 18 to 89 years old, resided in about two dozen geographic areas of the United States, and were enrolled through a virtual design. Cohort assignment in the prospective study relied on participant-reported clinical history from a screening survey and a study questionnaire. Mobile phlebotomists in the prospective study collected whole blood, serum and a nasopharyngeal or oropharyngeal swab from every participant. Prospective study participants could optionally give additional blood draws and questionnaires over a 2-month period. Prospective study blood samples were shipped either frozen or at room temperature before DNA extraction. These data come from a study of blood T cell repertoires in COVID-19 (dated by TCRdb to the early 2020s). Notes on the research overall: Samples covering the acute and convalescent phases of COVID-19 were provided by collaborators in the United States, Italy and Spain. Sample metadata almost always included a de-identified subject ID, COVID-19 status, age in years and sex. The dataset comprised deeply sampled blood TCRbeta repertoires from subjects exposed to, actively infected with, or recovered from COVID-19. The samples were drawn from two sources: the first 160 participants of the ongoing ImmuneRACE study, and 950 to 1,500 subjects contributed by 6 global collaborators. The material from the prospective study consisted of cDNA or gDNA derived from T cells, B-cell-depleted T cells, or PBMCs. HLA class I and class II types, where available, came from metadata supplied by the sample provider rather than from assay-based typing. A freely available public database, intended as a resource for researchers studying the immune response to SARS-CoV-2, is where the repertoires were released.

TCRbeta CDR3 regions were amplified from genomic DNA using the immunoSEQ Assay, a bias-controlled multiplex PCR. On the authors' methods: Within the assay, amplification of reference gene primers was used to estimate how many nucleated cells each sample contained. Sequence reads were collapsed and filtered to measure the absolute abundance of every unique TCRbeta CDR3 rearrangement. For each sample, productive Simpson clonality was calculated as the square root of Simpson's diversity index over productive rearrangements. The clones in this table, taken by TCRdb from immuneACCESS, are in-frame only. Not every clone is retained; where verified, under half of the shortfall comes from an unresolved V gene, and the cause of the rest is unknown. The DNA gave D and trimming, while V, J and clone size come from that table. Across this sample there are about 270,000 clones, with about nine tenths seen only once. The ten largest clones add up to 4.1% of the sample.

What the authors observed across the whole study: The quantity of clinical and demographic metadata differed by source and by participant and was supplied without curation.

The CDR3 starts with the cysteine, ends with the phenylalanine, and has 14 residues. Only the CDR3 portion is preserved as DNA: 42 bases, with reading frame beginning at the first base. Trimming leaves V shorter by 5 bases and J shorter by 3 bases, with the junction holding 6 bases beyond the gene matches. In the germline V gene (reference sequence), CDR1 corresponds to SEHNR and CDR2 to FQNEAQ. The TCR sequence derives from a woman in her thirties with acute COVID-19. The specimen was PBMCs or T cells enriched from blood (not recorded which). This chain is built from TRBV7-9 and TRBJ1-2; 7 bases in the junction line up with TRBD1. DNA sequence: TGTGCCAGCAGCGCTTACAGGGGCGACTATGGCTACACCTTC. Its coded protein is CASSAYRGDYGYTF. The reference TRBV7-9 and TRBJ1-2 proteins fill in what lies around the CDR3, so the full variable domain reads DTGVSQNPRHKITKRGQNVTFRCDPISEHNRLYWYRQTLGQGPEFLTYFQNEAQLEKSRLLSDRFSAERPKGSFSTLEIQRTEQGDSAMYLCASSAYRGDYGYTFGSGTRLTVV.